This entry lists 15 T cell receptor beta chains sequenced from one sample in a study of blood T cell repertoires in COVID-19. The protocol was immunoSEQ multiplex PCR, while the TCRdb copy is restricted to in-frame clones and leaves out a portion. Of fewer than 90,000 clones in the sample, about nine tenths were seen once. The sequenced material came from peripheral blood. The receptors stem from a man in his fifties or sixties with active or convalescent COVID-19.

This chain connects TRBV4-3 to TRBJ2-2; tentative D call: TRBD2 (5 bases). The V gene lost 3 bases and the J gene lost 3 bases, with 14 bases spanning the gap. The length of the CDR3 is 16 residues. Germline values: CDR1 LGHNA, CDR2 YSLEER. CDR3 in amino acids: CASSQGVRVYTGELFF. The CDR3 DNA is TGCGCCAGCAGCCAGGGAGTAAGGGTCTACACCGGGGAGCTGTTTTTT.

V gene TRBV10-3 combines with J gene TRBJ2-1; 9 nucleotides match TRBD1. The CDR3 sequence is 15 residues long. The trim removed 10 bases at V and 5 bases at J, leaving 12 bases unmatched. Per the germline V gene, CDR1 is ENHRY and CDR2 is SYGVKD. DNA for the CDR3: TGTGCCAGCAGGGGATCGACAGGGGGAAACAATGAGCAGTTCTTC. Translated: CASRGSTGGNNEQFF.

The V and J genes are TRBV19 and TRBJ2-3; the match to TRBD2 covers 11 bases. The germline V gene has CDR1 LNHDA and CDR2 SQIVND (reference sequence). The CDR3 covers 16 residues. The junction had 8 bases not matched to a gene; V was cut back by 7 bases and J by 2 bases. CDR3 region: CASKGIAGGVTDTQYF. The DNA for the CDR3 is TGTGCCAGTAAGGGGATAGCGGGGGGGGTCACAGATACGCAGTATTTT.

The chain carries TRBV18 and TRBJ1-1, with D perhaps TRBD1 (5 bases). CDR3 length equals 18 residues. The germline V and J ends were trimmed by 3 bases and 0 bases, with 20 bases remaining between them. Germline CDR1 and CDR2: KGHSH and LQKENI. CDR3 coding DNA: TGTGCCAGCTCACCTCGACAGTATCCGACACCTCTGAACACTGAAGCTTTCTTT. It is translated as CASSPRQYPTPLNTEAFF.

This clone was seen just once. This rearrangement joins TRBV10-2 to TRBJ1-2; D unclear. CDR1 and CDR2 from the germline V gene are WSHSY and SAAADI. This CDR3 spans 15 amino acids. The V and J ends lost 0 bases and 5 bases respectively, with 13 bases between them. The CDR3 here is CASSESGRILYGYTF. CDR3 in DNA: TGCGCCAGCAGTGAGTCGGGGAGGATCTTATATGGCTACACCTTC.

V usage is TRBV18 and J usage is TRBJ2-2; the match to TRBD1 covers 10 bases. The CDR3 contains 16 residues. J lost 4 bases, V lost 3 bases, and 5 bases had no gene match. CDR1 KGHSH and CDR2 LQKENI come from the germline V gene. The CDR3: CASSPLDRGPTGELFF. The CDR3 DNA is TGTGCCAGCTCACCCCTAGACAGGGGGCCCACCGGGGAGCTGTTTTTT.

This chain uses TRBV10-3 with TRBJ2-3; D is unclear. The CDR3 loop spans 12 amino acids. Trimming shortened V by 7 bases and J by 1 base, and 6 bases separated the two germline ends. Looked up from germline, CDR1 is ENHRY and CDR2 is SYGVKD. The CDR3 region has the DNA TGTGCCATCACTTCGGGCACAGATACGCAGTATTTT. Encoded protein: CAITSGTDTQYF.

Written as DNA, the CDR3 is TGTGCCTGGCAACTAGCGGGGGGATACAATGAGCAGTTCTTC. Its protein is CAWQLAGGYNEQFF. V gene TRBV30 combines with J gene TRBJ2-1, with 12 nucleotides matching TRBD2. The CDR3 runs 14 residues. The germline V gene encodes CDR1 GTSNPN and CDR2 SVGIG (reference sequence). The V gene end was trimmed by 5 bases and the J gene end by 4 bases; junction bases not matched to a gene: 3. Supplemented by reference TRBV30 and TRBJ2-1, the full variable domain reads SQTIHQWPATLVQPVGSPLSLECTVEGTSNPNLYWYRQAAGRGLQLLFYSVGIGQISSEVPQNLSASRPQDRQFILSSKKLLLSDSGFYLCAWQLAGGYNEQFFGPGTRLTVL.

This chain joins TRBV28 and TRBJ2-2, with D hard to call. With 4 bases removed from V and 1 base from J, the gap between germline ends came to 10 bases. Germline-derived CDR1 and CDR2 are MDHEN and SYDVKM. CDR3 length: 15 residues. The CDR3 loop is CASSSGALNTGELFF. CDR3 in DNA: TGTGCCAGCAGTTCAGGCGCCCTGAACACCGGGGAGCTGTTTTTT.

The V and J genes are TRBV27 and TRBJ2-6, with TRBD2 identical over 8 bases. The germline gives CDR1 MNHEY, CDR2 SMNVEV (reference sequence). The CDR3 covers 16 residues. V lost 10 bases, J lost 2 bases, and 10 bases stayed unmatched. Here the CDR3 reads CATQKGRGAGANVLTF. Written as DNA, the CDR3 is TGTGCCACCCAGAAGGGGCGGGGGGCTGGGGCCAACGTCCTGACTTTC.

The chain recombines TRBV6-2 or TRBV6-3 with TRBJ1-4; TRBD1 matches 10 bases. CDR3 size: 19 residues. The germline gives CDR1 MNHEY, CDR2 SVGEGT. V trimming: 5 bases; J trimming: 3 bases; junction bases outside the gene matches: 15. The chain's CDR3 is CASSAAAGTGEGANEKLFF. CDR3 nucleotide sequence: TGTGCCAGCAGTGCGGCCGCCGGGACAGGGGAAGGAGCTAATGAAAAACTGTTTTTT.

The chain is built from TRBV5-1 and TRBJ2-7; 10 nucleotides match TRBD1. This CDR3 contains 15 residues. The germline V gene has CDR1 SGHRS and CDR2 YFSETQ. J was trimmed by 4 bases and V by 4 bases; bases with no gene match: 8. The CDR3 region is CASSLGQGLTYEQYF. Written as DNA, the CDR3 is TGCGCCAGCAGCCTGGGACAGGGGTTGACGTACGAGCAGTACTTC.

The chain has TRBV7-2 and TRBJ1-5, with 7 bases lining up with TRBD1. Germline assignment: CDR1 SGHTA and CDR2 FQGNSA. The CDR3 consists of 15 residues. Trimming at V came to 5 bases and at J to 3 bases, leaving 7 bases not matched to a gene. The CDR3 DNA reads TGTGCCAGCAGCGCAGAGGGGGCGAACAATCAGCCCCAGCATTTT. As protein: CASSAEGANNQPQHF.

The CDR3 bases are TGTGCCAGTAGCTCCCTTCGGGTTTGGTCCTACAATGAGCAGTTCTTC. Protein sequence: CASSSLRVWSYNEQFF. The V and J genes are TRBV19 and TRBJ2-1; D not certain. Trimming left V 6 bases short and J 1 base short, with 16 bases between. The CDR3 consists of 16 residues. Germline V gives CDR1 LNHDA, CDR2 SQIVND (reference sequence).

This rearrangement joins TRBV5-4 to TRBJ2-5; D gene unclear. Per the germline V gene, CDR1 is SGHNT and CDR2 is YYREEE (reference sequence). The CDR3 consists of 14 residues. V lost 0 bases and J lost 4, with 10 bases in between. The CDR3 nucleotides are TGTGCCAGCAGCTTGGGGCTAGGTTCAGAGACCCAGTACTTC. Encoded protein: CASSLGLGSETQYF. Complete variable domain (other parts from reference TRBV5-4 and TRBJ2-5): ETGVTQSPTHLIKTRGQQVTLRCSSQSGHNTVSWYQQALGQGPQFIFQYYREEENGRGNFPPRFSGLQFPNYSSELNVNALELDDSALYLCASSLGLGSETQYFGPGTRLLVL.